Listed here is a single T cell receptor (beta chain). As yet, its antigen is unknown. This record comes from a study of blood T cells in healthy people across ages. CDR1 and CDR2 (germline): MNHNS, SASEGT. The CDR3 sequence is 14 residues long. J gave up 4 bases and V 6 bases, and 2 bases lay outside the gene matches. The study, taken as a whole, reports: Both naive CD4+ cell counts and diversity were greater in long-lived donors than in aged donors.

Through a sample-barcoded 5' primer and a J-beta primer mix, a second PCR was run for roughly 6 to 11 cycles. Every cDNA molecule bore a tag from a template-switch adaptor containing 12 random nucleotides. MiXCR, run by TCRdb on the 5' RACE reads, gives a single entry per CDR3 protein. The sample holds about 1 million distinct CDR3 sequences, less than 25% seen once. These same data were also listed under a study on T cells of mothers and their children. That work states: The second PCR used the M1S primer, and this primer added sample barcodes and 2-4 random nucleotides. Related mother-child pairs showed slightly, non-significantly higher overlap than unrelated pairs.

Sequenced input: blood. This receptor was taken from a girl aged 2 to 9 in good health. This chain joins TRBV6-1 and TRBJ2-1; TRBD2 matches 11 bases. CDR3 protein: CASRWTSGYNEQFF. CDR3 coding DNA: TGTGCCAGCAGATGGACTAGCGGGTACAATGAGCAGTTCTTC.